Following are 8 T cell receptor beta chains from one sample sequenced in a study of T cells in Graves' hyperthyroidism and ophthalmopathy. Amplification of TCR beta CDR3 regions used RNA as the template. Initially, a first-round RT-PCR of the TCR CDR3 employed the HTBI primer set. TCRdb reanalysed the multiplex PCR reads using MiXCR and keeps one entry per CDR3 protein. This sample has 150,000 to 200,000 distinct CDR3 sequences, with over 15% found just once. Sequencing used blood. These receptors were collected from a woman aged 50 to 60 with Graves' hyperthyroidism.

This clonotype was counted many times. The rearrangement uses TRBV11-2 and TRBJ1-2; D unclear. Trimming cost V 5 bases and J 0 bases, with 10 bases left between them. Looked up from germline, CDR1 is SGHAT and CDR2 is FQNNGV. The CDR3 is made up of 14 amino acids. CDR3 sequence reads: CASSPLSANYGYTF. For the CDR3, the DNA is TGTGCCAGCAGCCCTTTGTCCGCTAACTATGGCTACACCTTC.

This chain joins TRBV4-1 and TRBJ2-7; tentatively, D is TRBD2 (5 bases). From germline, CDR1 is MGHRA and CDR2 YSYEKL. V was clipped by 4 bases and J by 3 bases, with 19 bases between them. The CDR3 consists of 16 residues. The CDR3 nucleotides read TGCGCCAGCAGCCCCATAGGACGGGAAATTGACTACGAGCAGTACTTC. This encodes CASSPIGREIDYEQYF.

This clonotype was found many times. The rearrangement uses TRBV12-3 or TRBV12-4 and TRBJ2-7, with TRBD2 identical over 7 bases. The CDR3 covers 16 residues. The V and J ends lost 6 bases and 0 bases, in that order; junction bases with no gene match: 11. CDR3 protein: CASRPGGGVASYEQYF. The CDR3 bases are TGTGCCAGCAGACCCGGGGGAGGGGTGGCCTCCTACGAGCAGTACTTC.

This clonotype was seen repeatedly, ten times or more. The chain combines TRBV7-8 with TRBJ1-2; TRBD1 aligns across 7 bases. V trimming: 5 bases; J trimming: 3 bases; junction bases outside the gene matches: 9. CDR3 length: 15 amino acids. Germline V gene sequence: CDR1 SGHVS, CDR2 FQNEAQ. In DNA form, the CDR3 reads TGTGCCAGCAGCCCACAGGGACAGATATACTATGGCTACACCTTC. This translates into CASSPQGQIYYGYTF.

A few counts support this clonotype. The V call is TRBV27, the J call TRBJ2-1; no clear D gene. Trimming took 2 bases from V and 7 from J, leaving 12 bases between them. Germline-derived CDR1 and CDR2 are MNHEY and SMNVEV (reference sequence). CDR3 length: 14 amino acids. The CDR3 region has the DNA TGTGCCAGCAGTTTAACCCTACCTCCGAATGAGCAGTTCTTC. It specifies CASSLTLPPNEQFF.

This clonotype was seen many times. The V call is TRBV7-8, the J call TRBJ1-5, with D perhaps TRBD1 (6 bases). This CDR3 comprises 15 residues. Per the germline V gene, CDR1 is SGHVS and CDR2 is FQNEAQ. Trimming cost V 3 bases and J 2 bases, with 11 bases left between them. CDR3 coding DNA: TGTGCCAGCAGCTTTCAGGGGTACGGCAATCAGCCCCAGCATTTT. It yields the protein CASSFQGYGNQPQHF.

This clonotype has ten or more counts. This chain uses TRBV6-5 with TRBJ2-2; D might be TRBD1 (6 bases). Germline loops: CDR1 MNHEY, CDR2 SVGAGI. This CDR3 spans 15 amino acids. Trimming cost V 2 bases and J 5 bases, with 12 bases left between them. The CDR3: CASSYSPGDTGELFF. CDR3 coding DNA: TGTGCCAGCAGTTACAGTCCAGGGGATACCGGGGAGCTGTTTTTT.

This sequence joins TRBV15 and TRBJ2-5; D is possibly TRBD2 (5 bases). The V and J ends lost 5 bases and 4 bases respectively, with 8 bases between them. Per germline, CDR1 LNHNV and CDR2 YYDKDF (reference sequence). The CDR3 contains 12 residues. The CDR3 here is CATSPAGETQYF. CDR3 nucleotide sequence: TGTGCCACCAGCCCCGCGGGAGAGACCCAGTACTTC. The whole variable domain, remainder taken from reference TRBV15 and TRBJ2-5, is DAMVIQNPRYQVTQFGKPVTLSCSQTLNHNVMYWYQQKSSQAPKLLFHYYDKDFNNEADTPDNFQSRRPNTSFCFLDIRSPGLGDTAMYLCATSPAGETQYFGPGTRLLVL.